The 27 T cell receptor beta chains in this list originate from one sample, sequenced in a study of blood T cell repertoires in COVID-19. The repertoire was sequenced with immunoSEQ multiplex PCR; TCRdb's copy has only in-frame clones and lacks some. The table lists about 41,000 clones, 87% of them singletons, with about 4% in the top ten. The sequencing sample was made of peripheral blood. The receptors here all came from a man between 60 and 75 years old with acute or convalescent COVID-19.

The chain has TRBV6-5 and TRBJ2-7, with 9 bases fitting TRBD1. Germline V gene data show CDR1 as MNHEY and CDR2 as SVGAGI. This CDR3 has 14 residues. V was pared by 7 bases and J by 3 bases, with 7 bases of the junction left unmatched. The CDR3 loop reads CASIGTGPNYEQYF. For the CDR3, the DNA is TGTGCCAGCATCGGGACAGGGCCTAACTACGAGCAGTACTTC.

The chain uses TRBV2 and TRBJ2-6; D not certain. The CDR3 length is 14 residues. Germline V lookup: CDR1 SNHLY, CDR2 FYNNEI. V was pared by 2 bases and J by 3 bases, with 5 bases between. CDR3 bases: TGTGCCAGCAGTGAAATGCGTGGGGCCAACGTCCTGACTTTC. Its translation is CASSEMRGANVLTF.

The chain is built from TRBV7-2 and TRBJ2-2; D is possibly TRBD2 (5 bases). Germline V gives CDR1 SGHTA, CDR2 FQGNSA. The ends were cut back, 3 bases at V and 7 bases at J, with 12 bases in the middle. The CDR3 loop spans 14 amino acids. The CDR3, as DNA: TGTGCCAGCAGCTTGAACTCCGGAGGCGGGGAGCTGTTTTTT. Encoded protein: CASSLNSGGGELFF.

This chain joins TRBV6-6 and TRBJ2-5, with TRBD2 matching 14 bases. V trimming: 5 bases; J trimming: 3 bases; junction bases outside the gene matches: 11. Germline lookup yields CDR1 MNHNY and CDR2 SVGAGI (reference sequence). The CDR3 has 18 residues. DNA of the CDR3: TGTGCCAGCAGTCCCTATCCGGGACTAGCGGGGGCCGAAGAGACCCAGTACTTC. Its protein is CASSPYPGLAGAEETQYF.

This clone was counted a single time. The V and J genes are TRBV25-1 and TRBJ1-2; D ambiguous. With 1 base removed from V and 6 bases from J, the gap between germline ends came to 12 bases. The length of the CDR3 is 14 residues. Germline V gene sequence: CDR1 MGHDK, CDR2 SYGVNS. The CDR3 reads CASSESGRRNGYTF. CDR3 coding DNA: TGTGCCAGCAGTGAATCAGGCAGGCGAAATGGCTACACCTTC.

This chain links TRBV18 with TRBJ2-3; 7 nucleotides align to TRBD1. CDR1 and CDR2 from the germline V gene are KGHSH and LQKENI. The CDR3 has 15 residues. V was clipped by 4 bases and J by 0 bases; unmatched bases: 4. The DNA of the CDR3 is TGTGCCAGCTCACTCTACAGGGGTAGCACAGATACGCAGTATTTT. Translated: CASSLYRGSTDTQYF. Full variable domain (outside the CDR3, taken from reference TRBV18 and TRBJ2-3): NAGVMQNPRHLVRRRGQEARLRCSPMKGHSHVYWYRQLPEEGLKFMVYLQKENIIDESGMPKERFSAEFPKEGPSILRIQQVVRGDSAAYFCASSLYRGSTDTQYFGPGTRLTVL.

A single count supports this clone. The genes are TRBV2 and TRBJ2-2; D is perhaps TRBD2 (6 bases). This CDR3 is built from 13 residues. The germline V and J ends were trimmed by 5 bases and 6 bases, with 10 bases remaining between them. Germline lookup yields CDR1 SNHLY and CDR2 FYNNEI. CDR3 protein: CASSRTNSGELFF. The DNA of the CDR3 is TGTGCCAGCAGTCGGACTAATTCCGGGGAGCTGTTTTTT.

The gene calls are TRBV5-6 and TRBJ2-1; weak D call: TRBD1 (6 bases). There are 13 residues in the CDR3. Trimming cost V 5 bases and J 1 base, with 7 bases left between them. CDR1 and CDR2 from the germline V gene are SGHDT and YYEEEE. The CDR3 protein is CASSDRSYNEQFF. CDR3 nucleotides: TGTGCCAGCAGTGACAGGTCCTACAATGAGCAGTTCTTC.

V usage is TRBV6-2 or TRBV6-3 and J usage is TRBJ2-5; D is uncertain. V lost 0 bases and J 1 base, leaving 6 bases between the germline ends. CDR3 length equals 14 residues. Germline V gives CDR1 MNHEY, CDR2 SVGEGT. CDR3 residues: CASSYSGSQETQYF. The DNA of the CDR3 is TGTGCCAGCAGTTACTCTGGCAGCCAAGAGACCCAGTACTTC.

The sample holds one count of this clone. V and J are TRBV2 and TRBJ1-1; D possibly corresponds to TRBD1 (5 bases). This CDR3 spans 14 amino acids. V was cut by 3 bases and J by 5 bases, with 13 bases left in between. Per the germline V gene, CDR1 is SNHLY and CDR2 is FYNNEI. CDR3: CASSEVPGGTEAFF. Here the CDR3 DNA reads TGTGCCAGCAGTGAGGTCCCCGGGGGGACTGAAGCTTTCTTT.

This chain uses TRBV5-1 with TRBJ2-5, with 9 bases that match TRBD1. This CDR3 has 15 amino acids. V lost 4 bases to trimming and J lost 0 bases; unmatched junction nucleotides: 4. Per germline, CDR1 SGHRS and CDR2 YFSETQ. In nucleotides, the CDR3 is TGCGCCAGCAGCAAGGGGACAGGGTACCAAGAGACCCAGTACTTC. Residues: CASSKGTGYQETQYF. Combining the CDR3 with reference TRBV5-1 and TRBJ2-5 gives the whole variable domain KAGVTQTPRYLIKTRGQQVTLSCSPISGHRSVSWYQQTPGQGLQFLFEYFSETQRNKGNFPGRFSGRQFSNSRSEMNVSTLELGDSALYLCASSKGTGYQETQYFGPGTRLLVL.

The rearrangement uses TRBV7-9 and TRBJ1-1; unclear D gene. With 4 bases removed from V and 4 bases from J, the gap between germline ends came to 10 bases. CDR3 size: 13 residues. From germline, CDR1 is SEHNR and CDR2 FQNEAQ (reference sequence). In nucleotides, the CDR3 is TGTGCCAGCAGCTCGACTGTCGGCACTGAAGCTTTCTTT. Translated, it gives CASSSTVGTEAFF.

The chain is built from TRBV13 and TRBJ2-5; TRBD2 matches at 11 bases. J gave up 1 base and V 2 bases, and 3 bases lay outside the gene matches. The CDR3 runs 16 residues. Per germline, CDR1 PRHDT and CDR2 FYEKMQ (reference sequence). The chain's CDR3 is CASSLLTSGTQETQYF. The DNA for the CDR3 is TGTGCCAGCAGCTTACTGACTAGCGGGACCCAAGAGACCCAGTACTTC.

As to this clone: An end of the junction does not agree with germline; a read error may underlie this. The chain uses TRBV7-9 and TRBJ2-1; D is perhaps TRBD1 (6 bases). The CDR3 contains 14 residues. CDR1 and CDR2 from the germline V gene are SEHNR and FQNEAQ (reference sequence). The CDR3 sequence is CASTLTGRGNEQFF. CDR3 DNA: TGTGCCAGCACCTTAACGGGCAGGGGCAATGAGCAGTTCTTC.

This clone was found once. The V and J genes are TRBV10-1 and TRBJ2-1; TRBD1 might be the D (5 bases). The V gene's germline CDR1 is WNHNN and CDR2 SYGVQD (reference sequence). V lost 9 bases and J 3 bases, leaving 6 bases between the germline ends. This CDR3 comprises 11 residues. Here the CDR3 DNA reads TGCGCCAGTGACAGCTACAATGAGCAGTTCTTC. It is translated as CASDSYNEQFF.

The V call is TRBV27, the J call TRBJ2-2, with 11 bases that match TRBD1. The CDR3 consists of 19 residues. The V segment lost 8 bases and the J segment 3 bases; nucleotides outside the gene matches: 17. Germline values: CDR1 MNHEY, CDR2 SMNVEV (reference sequence). Written as DNA, the CDR3 is TGTGCCAGCCCACCCCCAATCGGATGGGACAGGGGGGACACCGGGGAGCTGTTTTTT. This translates into CASPPPIGWDRGDTGELFF.

The rearrangement joins TRBV30 to TRBJ1-2, with D perhaps TRBD1 (5 bases). Per the germline V gene, CDR1 is GTSNPN and CDR2 is SVGIG (reference sequence). Trimming removed 2 bases at V and 8 bases at J, with 12 bases between. The CDR3 is 12 amino acids. The CDR3 protein is CAWSSGVGGYTF. CDR3 sequence (DNA): TGTGCCTGGAGTTCGGGGGTTGGCGGCTACACCTTC.

V gene TRBV10-3 combines with J gene TRBJ1-5; possibly TRBD1 for D (5 bases). Trimming shortened V by 6 bases and J by 0 bases, and 12 bases separated the two germline ends. Per the germline V gene, CDR1 is ENHRY and CDR2 is SYGVKD. The CDR3 loop spans 15 amino acids. CDR3 protein: CAIRAQADSNQPQHF. DNA of the CDR3: TGTGCCATCAGAGCACAGGCCGATAGCAATCAGCCCCAGCATTTT.

This sequence joins TRBV28 and TRBJ1-5, with D possibly TRBD1 on 6 matching bases. Germline V gene lookup returns CDR1 MDHEN and CDR2 SYDVKM. Trimming shortened V by 3 bases and J by 2 bases, and 20 bases separated the two germline ends. The CDR3 is 18 residues long. In DNA, the CDR3 is TGTGCCAGCAGTTTCTTTCCGGGCAGGGGTTGGGGCAATCAGCCCCAGCATTTT. Translated, it gives CASSFFPGRGWGNQPQHF.

This chain connects TRBV27 to TRBJ1-5; tentative D call: TRBD1 (5 bases). The germline V gene has CDR1 MNHEY and CDR2 SMNVEV (reference sequence). The CDR3 consists of 14 residues. V lost 2 bases to trimming and J lost 4 bases, with 9 bases between them. CDR3 sequence (DNA): TGTGCCAGCAGTTTAAGGGGTAATAATCAGCCCCAGCATTTT. Protein: CASSLRGNNQPQHF.

This sequence joins TRBV13 and TRBJ1-1, with 10 bases aligning to TRBD1. Losses at the gene ends were 4 bases for V and 6 bases for J; bases not matched to a gene: 8. CDR1 PRHDT and CDR2 FYEKMQ come from the germline V gene (reference sequence). CDR3 length: 15 residues. CDR3 amino acids: CASSSRQGAVPEAFF. In DNA form, the CDR3 reads TGTGCCAGCAGCTCTAGACAGGGGGCAGTCCCTGAAGCTTTCTTT. Looking up the rest from reference TRBV13 and TRBJ1-1 gives the full variable domain: AAGVIQSPRHLIKEKRETATLKCYPIPRHDTVYWYQQGPGQDPQFLISFYEKMQSDKGSIPDRFSAQQFSDYHSELNMSSLELGDSALYFCASSSRQGAVPEAFFGQGTRLTVV.

The chain has TRBV1 and TRBJ2-5; the table's D call of TRBD2 was not tested on the DNA. TRBV1 is a pseudogene segment. The length of the CDR3 is 16 residues. Here the CDR3 reads CSAQFARSGVMGTQYF. The DNA for the CDR3 is TGCAGCGCTCAATTCGCCAGGAGCGGGGTTATGGGGACCCAGTACTTC.

The chain employs TRBV30 and TRBJ2-3; 9 bases fit TRBD1. The CDR3 has 14 residues. Germline CDR1 is GTSNPN and CDR2 is SVGIG (reference sequence). The V and J ends lost 2 bases and 6 bases, in that order; junction bases with no gene match: 6. The CDR3 sequence: CAWSQTGGMDTQYF. CDR3 DNA: TGTGCCTGGAGTCAGACAGGGGGAATGGATACGCAGTATTTT.

The chain joins TRBV5-1 to TRBJ2-2, with D perhaps TRBD2 (6 bases). CDR1 is SGHRS and CDR2 is YFSETQ in the germline V gene. The CDR3 length is 16 residues. Trimming removed 9 bases from V and 0 bases from J, with 18 bases in between. CDR3 nucleotide sequence: TGCGCCACCACTCCTGGAGGGAACTCGAACACCGGGGAGCTGTTTTTT. Translated: CATTPGGNSNTGELFF.

The chain combines TRBV19 with TRBJ1-1; weak D call: TRBD1 (5 bases). Trimming pared 5 bases from V and 4 bases from J, leaving 14 bases between. There are 14 residues in the CDR3. Germline V gene data show CDR1 as LNHDA and CDR2 as SQIVND (reference sequence). CDR3 coding DNA: TGTGCCAGTAGTTTGGGGAGGGGTGGCACTGAAGCTTTCTTT. Its protein is CASSLGRGGTEAFF.

The chain couples TRBV10-3 to TRBJ1-6; 8 bases are shared with TRBD1. V lost 6 bases to trimming and J lost 9 bases; unmatched junction nucleotides: 4. The CDR3 spans 13 residues. Germline V gene sequence: CDR1 ENHRY, CDR2 SYGVKD. CDR3 residues: CAIRAGQGSPLHF. The CDR3 DNA reads as TGTGCCATCAGGGCCGGACAGGGTTCACCCCTCCACTTT.

Concerning this clone itself: This sample also contains other DNA sequences that code for the same CDR3. This chain connects TRBV3-1 (or the pseudogene TRBV3-2) to TRBJ2-7, with D hard to call. Germline CDR1 is LGHDT and CDR2 is YNNKEL (reference sequence). Trimming left V 1 base short and J 6 bases short, with 7 bases between. This CDR3 region has 12 residues. CDR3 loop: CASSQGPLEQYF. The CDR3 coding sequence is TGTGCCAGCAGCCAAGGGCCCCTCGAGCAGTACTTC.